A single TCR beta chain is shown here with its context. This record comes from a study of T cell responses to AZD1222 COVID-19 vaccine. Looking at the study overall: Researchers grouped second doses given at about 4 or about 12 weeks into one pool.

There are 15 residues in the CDR3. The germline V gene has CDR1 LNHDA and CDR2 SQIVND (reference sequence). Trimming took 8 bases from V and 3 from J; bases not matched to a gene: 13. The data were produced by immunoSEQ multiplex PCR, yet TCRdb's version contains in-frame clones alone and is incomplete. The sample contains 95,000 to 150,000 clones, roughly 90% of which appear only once. The sample consisted of peripheral blood, taken on day 0 of AZD1222 vaccination. The sequence was collected from an adult in good health. The genes are TRBV19 and TRBJ2-7; 7 nucleotides match TRBD1. The CDR3 reads CASRRDSPGDYEQYF. The CDR3 coding sequence is TGTGCCAGTCGCCGGGACAGCCCGGGCGACTACGAGCAGTACTTC.